A selection of T cell receptor beta chains follows, all from one sample in a study of PD-L1 blockade in urothelial cancer. Repertoires were generated with immunoSEQ multiplex PCR, while TCRdb's copy carries only in-frame clones and drops some. The sample lists some 120,000 clones, roughly 82% occurring once. Source: PBMCs, taken around atezolizumab (anti-PD-L1) treatment. The receptors derive from a man aged 50 to 59 with urothelial cancer. The CDR3 runs from the conserved cysteine through the conserved F or W.

CDR3aa	j_gene	len	v_gene
CASSPGTGEGEQYF	TRBJ2-7	14	TRBV18
CASSFYLAGGADTQYF	TRBJ2-3	16	TRBV7-2
CSAYHRGEQYF	TRBJ2-7	11	TRBV20-1
CASSLGSGGRETQYF	TRBJ2-5	15	TRBV4-1
CASHPVEGAYYEQYF	TRBJ2-7	15	TRBV7-9
CASSLPVGANSPLHF	TRBJ1-6	15	TRBV11-2
CASGVGQGAVETQYF	TRBJ2-5	15	TRBV12-5
CASSIGHRGPQPQHF	TRBJ1-5	15	TRBV19
CASSDTLGTASINEQFF	TRBJ2-1	17	TRBV4-1
CASSTRQGPYEQYF	-	14	TRBV7-9
CASSLAGEQYF	TRBJ2-7	11	TRBV7-9
CASSFAGAREQYF	TRBJ2-7	13	TRBV19
CASINYGGSETQYF	TRBJ2-5	14	TRBV5-4
CASSTTGQGRLETQYF	TRBJ2-5	16	TRBV19
CASSRQAQETQYF	TRBJ2-5	13	TRBV7-2
CASSPQIAGGNNEQFF	TRBJ2-1	16	TRBV9
CASSLGLEVSEQFF	TRBJ2-1	14	TRBV7-9
CASSLSIRAQPQHF	TRBJ1-5	14	TRBV28
CACQQGFKNIQYF	TRBJ2-4	13	TRBV30
CASSPTAGGPYEQYF	TRBJ2-7	15	TRBV18
CASSLGPDRGYTF	TRBJ1-2	13	TRBV7-9
CATSRGEQGRAEAFF	TRBJ1-1	15	TRBV15
CASSLNGQEDEKLFF	TRBJ1-4	15	TRBV28
CASSPRDSSYNEQFF	TRBJ2-1	15	TRBV18
CATSRDLWVYAGPGADTQYF	TRBJ2-3	20	TRBV15
CAGSRVSGNTIYF	TRBJ1-3	13	TRBV30
CASSIDLWRNYGYTF	TRBJ1-2	15	TRBV19
CTSSQDVKTSTGQYF	TRBJ2-7	15	TRBV4-1
CATSRDRYSYNEQFF	TRBJ2-1	15	TRBV15
CASSPTSGSHEQFF	TRBJ2-1	14	TRBV18
CASSIQGRENSPLHF	TRBJ1-6	15	TRBV19
CASSIRTSGSLDTQYF	TRBJ2-3	16	TRBV2
CASSMEMIAGVYEQYF	TRBJ2-7	16	TRBV19
CAWSVRGGALGYTF	TRBJ1-2	14	TRBV30
CASSPALAGGTEAFF	TRBJ1-1	15	TRBV9
CASRDPGRNTEAFF	TRBJ1-1	14	TRBV19
CASASSWQETQYF	TRBJ2-5	13	TRBV27
CASTSTPHEQFF	TRBJ2-1	12	TRBV10-2
CASSHSSYEQYF	TRBJ2-7	12	TRBV7-2
CASTRLTAQTQYF	TRBJ2-5	13	TRBV5-8
CARGRGTDTQYF	TRBJ2-3	12	TRBV30
CASSPVLGTSGSGAGELFF	TRBJ2-2	19	TRBV11-2
CASTSGDLITDTQYF	TRBJ2-3	15	TRBV5-8
CASSQAQPERGAFF	TRBJ1-1	14	TRBV4-1
CSVDIQGVSYEQYF	TRBJ2-7	14	TRBV29-1
CASSGPGDRGLSPLHF	TRBJ1-6	16	TRBV6-1
CASSHSGSRTDTQYF	TRBJ2-3	15	TRBV6-1
CASSPATRVEGTQYF	TRBJ2-3	15	TRBV18
CASSLNRQETQYF	TRBJ2-5	13	TRBV7-3
CASSLQGNYEQYF	TRBJ2-7	13	TRBV11-3
CASSFVPGERETQYF	TRBJ2-5	15	TRBV5-1
CASSQETGYSNQPQHF	TRBJ1-5	16	TRBV4-2